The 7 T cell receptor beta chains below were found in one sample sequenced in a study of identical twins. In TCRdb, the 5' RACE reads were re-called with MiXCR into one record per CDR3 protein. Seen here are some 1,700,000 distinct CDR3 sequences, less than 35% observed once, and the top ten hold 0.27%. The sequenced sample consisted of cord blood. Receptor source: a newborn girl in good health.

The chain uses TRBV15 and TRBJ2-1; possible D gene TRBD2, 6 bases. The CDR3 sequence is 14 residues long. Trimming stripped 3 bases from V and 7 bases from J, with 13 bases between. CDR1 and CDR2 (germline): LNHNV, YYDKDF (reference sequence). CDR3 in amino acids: CATSRELGGNEQFF. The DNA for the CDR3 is TGTGCCACCAGCAGGGAGCTAGGAGGGAATGAGCAGTTCTTC. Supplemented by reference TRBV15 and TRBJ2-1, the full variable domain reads DAMVIQNPRYQVTQFGKPVTLSCSQTLNHNVMYWYQQKSSQAPKLLFHYYDKDFNNEADTPDNFQSRRPNTSFCFLDIRSPGLGDTAMYLCATSRELGGNEQFFGPGTRLTVL.

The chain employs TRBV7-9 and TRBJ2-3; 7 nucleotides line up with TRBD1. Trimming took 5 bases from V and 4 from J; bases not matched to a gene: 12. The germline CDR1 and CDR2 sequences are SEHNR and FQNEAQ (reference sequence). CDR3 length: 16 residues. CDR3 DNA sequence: TGTGCCAGCAGCCCCCCACGACAGGGCGTCCCAGATACGCAGTATTTT. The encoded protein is CASSPPRQGVPDTQYF.

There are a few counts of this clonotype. The CDR3 DNA reads TGTGCCAGCAGCATGGGACTAGCGGGAGGAATCCATGAGCAGTTCTTC. Its protein product is CASSMGLAGGIHEQFF. The chain couples TRBV11-3 to TRBJ2-1, with TRBD2 matching over 15 bases. The CDR3 loop spans 16 amino acids. Germline values: CDR1 SGHNT, CDR2 YENEEA. The junction had 7 bases not matched to a gene; V was cut back by 5 bases and J by 8 bases.

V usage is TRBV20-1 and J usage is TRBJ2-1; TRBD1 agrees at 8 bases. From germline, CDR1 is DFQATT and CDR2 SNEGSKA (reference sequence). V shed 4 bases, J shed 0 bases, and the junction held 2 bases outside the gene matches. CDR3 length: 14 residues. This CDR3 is CSATGGGSYNEQFF. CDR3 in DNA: TGCAGTGCTACAGGGGGCGGCTCCTACAATGAGCAGTTCTTC.

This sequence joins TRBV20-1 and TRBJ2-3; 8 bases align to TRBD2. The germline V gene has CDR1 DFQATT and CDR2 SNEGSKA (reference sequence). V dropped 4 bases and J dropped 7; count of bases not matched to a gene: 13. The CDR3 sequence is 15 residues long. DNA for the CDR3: TGCAGTGCTAAGATGAACGGGAGGGCCGTGAATACGCAGTATTTT. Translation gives CSAKMNGRAVNTQYF.

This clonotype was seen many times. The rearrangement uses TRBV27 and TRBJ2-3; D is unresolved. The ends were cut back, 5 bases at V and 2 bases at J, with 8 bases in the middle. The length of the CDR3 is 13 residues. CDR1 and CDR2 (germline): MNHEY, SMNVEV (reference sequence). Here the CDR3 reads CASSPVSTDTQYF. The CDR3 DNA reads TGTGCCAGCAGTCCCGTGTCCACAGATACGCAGTATTTT.

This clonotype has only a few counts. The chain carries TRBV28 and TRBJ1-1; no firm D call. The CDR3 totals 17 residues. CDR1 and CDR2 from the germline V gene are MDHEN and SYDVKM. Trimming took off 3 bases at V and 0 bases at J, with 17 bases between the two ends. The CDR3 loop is CASSFPRGRNMNTEAFF. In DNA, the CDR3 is TGTGCCAGCAGTTTCCCCCGCGGACGGAACATGAACACTGAAGCTTTCTTT.